This TCR beta chain was obtained from a study of T cell repertoires in cytomegalovirus infection. Overall study context: Matching HLA type, along with CMV infection, was indicated by public TCR beta signatures.

TCRdb re-called the reads through MiXCR, storing one row per CDR3 protein. The sample shows 250,000 to 300,000 distinct CDR3 sequences, roughly a fifth of them seen only once. In this sample, this clonotype turned up a few times. Antigen: not known. The study, taken as a whole, reports: CMV-specific TCR beta clonotypes restricted by HLA-C dominated the ex vivo response. Identification of carriers of CMV plus the relevant HLA was achieved through cumulative public TCR beta family frequency.

Germline CDR1 SGHRS, CDR2 YFSETQ. V was clipped by 10 bases and J by 4 bases; unmatched bases: 7. CDR3 size: 13 residues. Material: cultured PBMCs, obtained from culture after CMV antigen stimulation. V is TRBV5-1 and J is TRBJ2-7; 11 bases match TRBD2. The TCR sequence derives from a human donor in good health (CMV status not recorded). Some clones in this sample may be carry-over from other donors' samples. The CDR3 bases are TGCGCCTGCGGGACTAGCGGCCCGTACGAGCAGTACTTC. Translated, it gives CACGTSGPYEQYF.